Sequencing of this TCR beta chain was carried out in a study of cytomegalovirus exposure and HLA in healthy donors. Comments on this clone: Antigen unknown.

The PCR used 60 Vbeta and 13 Jbeta primers. The data were produced by immunoSEQ multiplex PCR, yet TCRdb's version contains in-frame clones alone and is incomplete. The sample table sets out about 170,000 clones. Overall study results and limits: HLA allele associations emerged for 16,951 TCR beta sequences in a later analysis, at 0.05 false discovery rate. The study reported that TCR beta sequences accurately predicted HLA-A and HLA-B alleles in most subjects.

The germline CDR1 and CDR2 sequences are SGHNT and YYREEE (reference sequence). Between the trimmed V and J ends, which lost 0 bases and 3 bases, there was a span of 13 bases. The CDR3 is 16 residues long. The sequence was collected from a woman younger than 35 in good health and CMV-seropositive. Sequencing was carried out using PBMCs. The chain joins TRBV5-4 to TRBJ1-3; weak D call: TRBD1 (6 bases). The CDR3 protein is CASSLAGGADGNTIYF. CDR3 in DNA: TGTGCCAGCAGCTTGGCCGGGGGGGCTGATGGAAACACCATATATTTT.